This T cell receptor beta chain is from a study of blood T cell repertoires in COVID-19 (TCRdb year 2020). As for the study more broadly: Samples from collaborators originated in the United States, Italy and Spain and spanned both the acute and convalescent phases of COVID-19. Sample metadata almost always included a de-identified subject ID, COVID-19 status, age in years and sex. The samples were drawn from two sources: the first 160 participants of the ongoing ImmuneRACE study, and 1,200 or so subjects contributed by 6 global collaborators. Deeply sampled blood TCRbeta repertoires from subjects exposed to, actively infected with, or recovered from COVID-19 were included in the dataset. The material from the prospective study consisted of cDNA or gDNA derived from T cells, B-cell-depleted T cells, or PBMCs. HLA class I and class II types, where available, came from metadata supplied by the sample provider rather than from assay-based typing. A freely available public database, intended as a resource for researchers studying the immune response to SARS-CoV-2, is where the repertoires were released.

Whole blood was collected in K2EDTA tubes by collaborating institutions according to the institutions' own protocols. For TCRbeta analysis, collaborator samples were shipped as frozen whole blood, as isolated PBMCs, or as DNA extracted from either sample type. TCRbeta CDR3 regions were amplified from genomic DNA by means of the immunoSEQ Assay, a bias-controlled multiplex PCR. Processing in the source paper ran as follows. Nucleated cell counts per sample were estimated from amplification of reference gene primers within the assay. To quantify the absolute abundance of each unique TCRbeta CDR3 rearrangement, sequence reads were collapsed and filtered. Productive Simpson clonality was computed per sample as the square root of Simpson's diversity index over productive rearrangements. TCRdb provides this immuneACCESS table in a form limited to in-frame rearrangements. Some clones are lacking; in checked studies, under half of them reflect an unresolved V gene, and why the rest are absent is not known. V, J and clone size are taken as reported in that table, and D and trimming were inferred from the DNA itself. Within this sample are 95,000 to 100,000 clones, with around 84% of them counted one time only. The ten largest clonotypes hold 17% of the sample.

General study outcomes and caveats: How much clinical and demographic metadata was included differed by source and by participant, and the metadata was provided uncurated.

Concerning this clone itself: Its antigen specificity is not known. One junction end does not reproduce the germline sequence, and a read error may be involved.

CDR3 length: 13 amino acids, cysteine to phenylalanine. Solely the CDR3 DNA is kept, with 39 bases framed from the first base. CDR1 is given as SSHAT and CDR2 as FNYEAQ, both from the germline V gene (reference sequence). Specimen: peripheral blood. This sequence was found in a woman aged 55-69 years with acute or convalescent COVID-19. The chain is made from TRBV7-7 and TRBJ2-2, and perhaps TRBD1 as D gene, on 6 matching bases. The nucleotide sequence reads TGTGCTAGCAAGGGGGAAGATTCCGGGGAGCTGTTTTTT. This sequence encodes CASKGEDSGELFF.